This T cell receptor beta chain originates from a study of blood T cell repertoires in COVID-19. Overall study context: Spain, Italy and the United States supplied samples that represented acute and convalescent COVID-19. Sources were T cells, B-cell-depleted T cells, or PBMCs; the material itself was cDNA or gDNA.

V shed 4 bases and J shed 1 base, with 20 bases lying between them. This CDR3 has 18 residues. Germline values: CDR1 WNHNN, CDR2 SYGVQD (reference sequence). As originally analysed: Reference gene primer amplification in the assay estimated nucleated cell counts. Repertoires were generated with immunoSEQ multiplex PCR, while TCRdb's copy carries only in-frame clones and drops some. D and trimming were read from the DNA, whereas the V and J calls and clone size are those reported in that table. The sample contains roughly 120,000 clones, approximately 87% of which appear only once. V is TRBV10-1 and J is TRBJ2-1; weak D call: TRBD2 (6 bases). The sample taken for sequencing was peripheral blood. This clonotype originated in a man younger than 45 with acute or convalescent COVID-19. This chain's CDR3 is CASSGRTTDGFSYNEQFF. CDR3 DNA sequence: TGCGCCAGCAGTGGAAGGACTACCGACGGCTTTTCCTACAATGAGCAGTTCTTC.